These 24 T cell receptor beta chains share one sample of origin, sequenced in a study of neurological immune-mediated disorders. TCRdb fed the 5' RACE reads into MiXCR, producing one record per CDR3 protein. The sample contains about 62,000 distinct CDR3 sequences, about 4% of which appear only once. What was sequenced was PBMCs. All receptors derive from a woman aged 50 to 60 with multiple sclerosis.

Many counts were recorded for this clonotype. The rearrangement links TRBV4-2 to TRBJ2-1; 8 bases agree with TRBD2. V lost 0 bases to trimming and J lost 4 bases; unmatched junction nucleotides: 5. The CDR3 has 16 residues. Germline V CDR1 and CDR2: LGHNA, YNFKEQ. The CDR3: CASSQDGTSGYNEQFF. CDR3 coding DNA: TGTGCCAGCAGCCAAGATGGAACTAGCGGTTACAATGAGCAGTTCTTC.

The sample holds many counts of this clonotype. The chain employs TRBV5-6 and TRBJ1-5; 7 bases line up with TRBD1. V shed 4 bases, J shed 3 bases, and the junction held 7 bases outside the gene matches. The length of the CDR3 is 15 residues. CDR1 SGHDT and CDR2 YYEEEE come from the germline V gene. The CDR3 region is CASSRGQLHNQPQHF. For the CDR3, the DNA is TGTGCCAGCAGCCGGGGACAGTTACACAATCAGCCCCAGCATTTT. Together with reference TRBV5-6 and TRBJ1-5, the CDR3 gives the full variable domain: DAGVTQSPTHLIKTRGQQVTLRCSPKSGHDTVSWYQQALGQGPQFIFQYYEEEERQRGNFPDRFSGHQFPNYSSELNVNALLLGDSALYLCASSRGQLHNQPQHFGDGTRLSIL.

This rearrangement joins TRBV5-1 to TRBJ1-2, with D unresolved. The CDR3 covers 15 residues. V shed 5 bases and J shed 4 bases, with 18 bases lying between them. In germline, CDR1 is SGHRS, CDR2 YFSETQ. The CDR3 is CASRPDGAAPYGYTF. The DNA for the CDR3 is TGCGCCAGCAGACCCGACGGAGCCGCGCCCTATGGCTACACCTTC.

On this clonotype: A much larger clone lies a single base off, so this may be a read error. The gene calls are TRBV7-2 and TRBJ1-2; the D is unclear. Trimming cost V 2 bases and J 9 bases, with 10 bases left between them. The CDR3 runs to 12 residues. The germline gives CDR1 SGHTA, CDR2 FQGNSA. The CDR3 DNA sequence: TGTGCCAGCAGCTTATCGTCAGGTCGCTACACCTTC. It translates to CASSLSSGRYTF.

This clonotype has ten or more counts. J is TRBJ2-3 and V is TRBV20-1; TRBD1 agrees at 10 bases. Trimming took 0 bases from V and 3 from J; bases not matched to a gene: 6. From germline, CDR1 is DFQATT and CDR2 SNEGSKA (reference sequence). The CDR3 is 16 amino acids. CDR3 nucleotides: TGCAGTGCTAGAGATTGGGGGACAGGGGATACAGATACGCAGTATTTT. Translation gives CSARDWGTGDTDTQYF.

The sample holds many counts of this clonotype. The CDR3 sequence is CSARGGYRGEQFF. CDR3 coding DNA: TGCAGTGCTAGAGGTGGTTACAGGGGTGAGCAGTTCTTC. The V call is TRBV20-1, the J call TRBJ2-1, with 7 positions matching TRBD1. Germline V gene lookup returns CDR1 DFQATT and CDR2 SNEGSKA (reference sequence). This CDR3 comprises 13 residues. The ends lost 1 base at V and 9 bases at J; junction bases unmatched: 6.

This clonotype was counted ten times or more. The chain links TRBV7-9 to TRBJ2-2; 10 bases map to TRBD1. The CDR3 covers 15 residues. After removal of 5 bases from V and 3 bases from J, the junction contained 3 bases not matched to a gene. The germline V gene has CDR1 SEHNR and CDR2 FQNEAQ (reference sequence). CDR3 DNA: TGTGCCAGCAGCCCGGGACAGGGGTACACCGGGGAGCTGTTTTTT. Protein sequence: CASSPGQGYTGELFF.

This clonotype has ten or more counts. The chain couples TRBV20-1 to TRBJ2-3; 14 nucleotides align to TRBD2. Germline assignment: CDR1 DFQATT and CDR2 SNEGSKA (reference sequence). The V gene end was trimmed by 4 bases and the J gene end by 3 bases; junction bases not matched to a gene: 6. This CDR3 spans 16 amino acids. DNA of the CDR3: TGCAGTGCTACTACCGGGACTAGCGGGAGAACAGATACGCAGTATTTT. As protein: CSATTGTSGRTDTQYF.

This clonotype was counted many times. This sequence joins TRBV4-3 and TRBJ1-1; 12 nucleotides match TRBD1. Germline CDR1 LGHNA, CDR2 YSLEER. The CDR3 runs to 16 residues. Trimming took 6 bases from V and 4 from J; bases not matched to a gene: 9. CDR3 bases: TGCGCCAGCAGGGGGGGACAGGGGGCGTCGGGCACTGAAGCTTTCTTT. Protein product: CASRGGQGASGTEAFF.

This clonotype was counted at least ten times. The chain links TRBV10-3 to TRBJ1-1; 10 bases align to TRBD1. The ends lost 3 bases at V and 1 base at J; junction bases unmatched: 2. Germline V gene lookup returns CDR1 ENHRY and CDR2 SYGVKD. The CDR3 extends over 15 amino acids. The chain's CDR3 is CAISDRTGGNTEAFF. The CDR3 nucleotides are TGTGCCATCAGTGACAGGACAGGGGGGAACACTGAAGCTTTCTTT.

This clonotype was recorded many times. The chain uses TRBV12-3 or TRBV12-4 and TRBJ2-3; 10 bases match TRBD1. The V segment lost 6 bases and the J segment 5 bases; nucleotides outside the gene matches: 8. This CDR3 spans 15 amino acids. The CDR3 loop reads CASSFGQGVVDTQYF. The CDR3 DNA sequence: TGTGCCAGCAGCTTTGGACAGGGGGTTGTAGATACGCAGTATTTT.

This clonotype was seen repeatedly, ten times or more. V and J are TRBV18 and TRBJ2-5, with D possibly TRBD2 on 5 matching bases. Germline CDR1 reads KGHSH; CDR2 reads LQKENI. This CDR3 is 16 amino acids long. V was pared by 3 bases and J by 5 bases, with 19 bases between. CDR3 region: CASSPPPVLALETQYF. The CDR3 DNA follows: TGTGCCAGCTCACCGCCACCCGTTCTAGCTTTGGAGACCCAGTACTTC.

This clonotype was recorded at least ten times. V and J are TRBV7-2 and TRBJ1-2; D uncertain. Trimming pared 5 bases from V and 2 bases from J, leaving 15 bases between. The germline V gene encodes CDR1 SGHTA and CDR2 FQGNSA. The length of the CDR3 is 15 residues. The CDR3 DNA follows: TGTGCCAGCAGCACGAGGACTACAGTCAACTATGGCTACACCTTC. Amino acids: CASSTRTTVNYGYTF. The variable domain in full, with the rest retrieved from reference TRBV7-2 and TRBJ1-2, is GAGVSQSPSNKVTEKGKDVELRCDPISGHTALYWYRQSLGQGLEFLIYFQGNSAPDKSGLPSDRFSAERTGGSVSTLTIQRTQQEDSAVYLCASSTRTTVNYGYTFGSGTRLTVV.

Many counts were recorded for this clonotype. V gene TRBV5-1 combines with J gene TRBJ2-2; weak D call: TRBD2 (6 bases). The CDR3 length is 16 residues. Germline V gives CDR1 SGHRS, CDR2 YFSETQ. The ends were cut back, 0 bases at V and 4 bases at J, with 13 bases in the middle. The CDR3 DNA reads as TGCGCCAGCAGCTTGGTTCCCAGCGGGTCCACCGGGGAGCTGTTTTTT. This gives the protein CASSLVPSGSTGELFF.

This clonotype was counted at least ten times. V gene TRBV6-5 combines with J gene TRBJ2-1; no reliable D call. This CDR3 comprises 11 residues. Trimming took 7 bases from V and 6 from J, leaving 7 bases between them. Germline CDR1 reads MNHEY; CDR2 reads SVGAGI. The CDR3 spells CASTRSNEQFF. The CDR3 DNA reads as TGTGCCAGCACCCGGAGCAATGAGCAGTTCTTC.

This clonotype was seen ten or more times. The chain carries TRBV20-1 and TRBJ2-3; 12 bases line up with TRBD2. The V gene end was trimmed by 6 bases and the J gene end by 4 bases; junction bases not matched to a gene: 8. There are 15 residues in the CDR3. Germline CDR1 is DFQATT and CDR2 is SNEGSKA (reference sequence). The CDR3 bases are TGCAGTGCGGACCGGACTAGCGGGATAGCAGATACGCAGTATTTT. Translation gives CSADRTSGIADTQYF.

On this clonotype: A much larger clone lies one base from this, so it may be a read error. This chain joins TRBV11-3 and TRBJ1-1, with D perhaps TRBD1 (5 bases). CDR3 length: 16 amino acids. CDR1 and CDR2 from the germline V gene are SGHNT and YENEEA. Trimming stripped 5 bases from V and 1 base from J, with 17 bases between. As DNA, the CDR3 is TGTGCCAGCAGCCCGGTCGGCAGGGAAGGGAACACTGAAGCTTTCTTT. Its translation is CASSPVGREGNTEAFF.

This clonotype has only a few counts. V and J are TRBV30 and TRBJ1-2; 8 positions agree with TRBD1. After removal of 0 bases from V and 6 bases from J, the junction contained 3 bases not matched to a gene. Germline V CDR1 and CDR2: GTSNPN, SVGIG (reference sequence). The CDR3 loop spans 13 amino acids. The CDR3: CAWSVETGDGYTF. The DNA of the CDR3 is TGTGCCTGGAGTGTCGAGACAGGGGATGGCTACACCTTC.

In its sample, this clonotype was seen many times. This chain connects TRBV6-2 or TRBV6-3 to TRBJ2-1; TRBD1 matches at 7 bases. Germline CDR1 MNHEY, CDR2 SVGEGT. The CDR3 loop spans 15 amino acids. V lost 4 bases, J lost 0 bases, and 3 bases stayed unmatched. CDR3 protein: CASSSGQASYNEQFF. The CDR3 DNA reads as TGTGCCAGCAGTTCAGGACAGGCCTCCTACAATGAGCAGTTCTTC.

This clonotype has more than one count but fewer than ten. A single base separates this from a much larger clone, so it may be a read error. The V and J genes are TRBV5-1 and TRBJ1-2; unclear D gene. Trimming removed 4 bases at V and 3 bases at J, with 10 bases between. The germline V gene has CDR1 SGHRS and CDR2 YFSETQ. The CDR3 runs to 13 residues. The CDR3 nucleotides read TGCGCCAGCAGCATAAAGGGAGACTATGGCTACACCTTC. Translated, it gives CASSIKGDYGYTF.

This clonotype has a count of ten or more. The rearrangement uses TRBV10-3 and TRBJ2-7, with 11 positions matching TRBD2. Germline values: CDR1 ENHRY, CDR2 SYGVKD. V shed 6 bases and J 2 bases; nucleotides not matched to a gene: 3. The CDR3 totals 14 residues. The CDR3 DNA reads TGTGCCATCAGAGGACTAGCGGGTACCTACGAGCAGTACTTC. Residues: CAIRGLAGTYEQYF.

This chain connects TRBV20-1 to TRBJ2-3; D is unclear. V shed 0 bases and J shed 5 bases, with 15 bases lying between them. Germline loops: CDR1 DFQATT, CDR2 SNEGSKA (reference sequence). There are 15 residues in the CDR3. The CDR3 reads CSARDLKGQRDTQYF. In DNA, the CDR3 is TGCAGTGCTAGAGATCTGAAGGGCCAGAGAGATACGCAGTATTTT.

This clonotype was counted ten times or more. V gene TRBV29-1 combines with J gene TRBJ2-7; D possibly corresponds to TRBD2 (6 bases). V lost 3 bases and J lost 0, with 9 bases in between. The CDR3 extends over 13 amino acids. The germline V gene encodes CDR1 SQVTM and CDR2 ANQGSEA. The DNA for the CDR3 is TGCAGCGTTGATGGGGGGACCTCCTACGAGCAGTACTTC. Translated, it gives CSVDGGTSYEQYF.

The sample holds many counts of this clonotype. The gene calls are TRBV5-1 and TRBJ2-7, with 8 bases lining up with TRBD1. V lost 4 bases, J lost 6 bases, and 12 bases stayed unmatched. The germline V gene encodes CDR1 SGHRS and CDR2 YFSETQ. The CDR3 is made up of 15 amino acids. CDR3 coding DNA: TGCGCCAGCAGCCCCACTCAGGACAGGGCCATCGAGCAGTACTTC. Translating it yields CASSPTQDRAIEQYF.